Sequencing of this T cell receptor (beta chain) was carried out in a study of CD8 T cells in Susac syndrome. V gave up 0 bases and J gave up 4 bases, with 12 bases separating them. Germline V gene data show CDR1 as LGHDT and CDR2 as YNNKEL (reference sequence). The CDR3 sequence is 15 residues long. After extraction with the RNeasy kit, roughly 0.45 to 1 ug of the RNA was reverse transcribed using random hexamers. Coverage of TCR beta CDR3 amplification by immunoSEQ multiplex PCR extended to 54 Vbeta and 13 Jbeta. TCRdb redid the calling of the immunoSEQ multiplex PCR reads with MiXCR, one entry per CDR3 protein. This sample yields roughly 180,000 distinct CDR3 sequences, of which around 94% are seen a single time; roughly 0.13% belongs to the top ten.

The origin of this receptor is a human donor in good health. V gene TRBV3-1 combines with J gene TRBJ1-2; possibly TRBD1 for D (6 bases). The sequencing sample was made of CD4+ T cells from PBMCs. The chain's CDR3 is CASSQDLGAFYGYTF. The DNA of the CDR3 is TGTGCCAGCAGCCAAGATCTGGGGGCGTTCTATGGCTACACCTTC. The full variable domain, in which reference TRBV3-1 and TRBJ1-2 provide the parts outside the CDR3, is DTAVSQTPKYLVTQMGNDKSIKCEQNLGHDTMYWYKQDSKKFLKIMFSYNNKELIINETVPNRFSPKSPDKAHLNLHINSLELGDSAVYFCASSQDLGAFYGYTFGSGTRLTVV.